A single sample gave rise to the 21 T cell receptor beta chains below, sequenced in a study of T-cell memory formation after mild COVID-19. TCRdb re-derived calls from the 5' RACE reads in MiXCR, one entry per CDR3 protein. Found here are roughly 100,000 distinct CDR3 sequences, 9.5% to 15% of them singletons; the top ten hold 27%. The sequenced sample was PBMCs or a T cell subset sorted from them (not recorded which). The receptors shown here come from an adult woman who had mild COVID-19 (a few samples of this study predate the infection). Cell type and time point are not known.

This clonotype was found a few times. The gene calls are TRBV15 and TRBJ2-1; D might be TRBD1 (7 bases). The CDR3 runs 14 residues. Trimming shortened V by 1 base and J by 9 bases, and 13 bases separated the two germline ends. Germline loops: CDR1 LNHNV, CDR2 YYDKDF (reference sequence). CDR3 bases: TGTGCCACCAGCAGAGTCGGAGGGGGCCTTGAGCAGTTCTTC. This codes for CATSRVGGGLEQFF. Combining the CDR3 with reference TRBV15 and TRBJ2-1 gives the whole variable domain DAMVIQNPRYQVTQFGKPVTLSCSQTLNHNVMYWYQQKSSQAPKLLFHYYDKDFNNEADTPDNFQSRRPNTSFCFLDIRSPGLGDTAMYLCATSRVGGGLEQFFGPGTRLTVL.

The rearrangement joins TRBV9 to TRBJ2-7; D may be TRBD1 or TRBD2 (6 bases each). V lost 3 bases and J 0 bases, leaving 13 bases between the germline ends. The CDR3 totals 15 residues. Germline CDR1 SGDLS, CDR2 YYNGEE. In nucleotides, the CDR3 is TGTGCCAGCAGCGAAAAGGGGGGAAACTCCTACGAGCAGTACTTC. Amino acid sequence: CASSEKGGNSYEQYF.

This clonotype was counted many times. The V gene is TRBV5-1, the J gene TRBJ2-1; TRBD1 agrees at 9 bases. The germline V gene encodes CDR1 SGHRS and CDR2 YFSETQ. V trimming: 6 bases; J trimming: 5 bases; junction bases outside the gene matches: 9. The CDR3 has 15 amino acids. CDR3 protein: CASISGDRVNNEQFF. The CDR3 DNA reads as TGCGCCAGCATCTCGGGGGACAGGGTAAACAATGAGCAGTTCTTC.

In its sample, this clonotype was seen a few times. The gene calls are TRBV11-2 and TRBJ2-1, with D perhaps matching TRBD2 (7 bases). Looked up from germline, CDR1 is SGHAT and CDR2 is FQNNGV. V was trimmed by 5 bases and J by 2 bases, leaving 19 bases between them. The CDR3 length is 17 residues. Written as DNA, the CDR3 is TGTGCCAGCAGCCCGGTCCTAGGGGGGGCGGCCTACAATGAGCAGTTCTTC. Its protein is CASSPVLGGAAYNEQFF.

The chain carries TRBV5-1 and TRBJ1-1, with D possibly being TRBD1 (6 bases). V lost 0 bases and J 0 bases, leaving 12 bases between the germline ends. The CDR3 contains 16 residues. Germline CDR1 SGHRS, CDR2 YFSETQ. CDR3 region: CASSLEGVSVNTEAFF. Written as DNA, the CDR3 is TGCGCCAGCAGCTTGGAGGGGGTTTCGGTGAACACTGAAGCTTTCTTT.

The chain joins TRBV5-4 to TRBJ1-2, with D uncertain. Trimming removed 4 bases at V and 6 bases at J, with 19 bases between. The germline V gene has CDR1 SGHNT and CDR2 YYREEE (reference sequence). The CDR3 is 15 amino acids. The CDR3 region has the DNA TGTGCCAGCAGCCCCGACGAGGTGAGGGCGAATGGCTACACCTTC. It encodes CASSPDEVRANGYTF.

The gene calls are TRBV5-1 and TRBJ2-7, with 7 bases matching TRBD2. The CDR3 is 14 residues long. With 4 bases clipped from V and 5 bases from J, the junction kept 9 bases outside the gene matches. CDR1 is SGHRS, CDR2 YFSETQ, per germline. The chain's CDR3 is CASSPETSFNEQYF. In DNA form, the CDR3 reads TGCGCCAGCAGCCCCGAGACTAGCTTCAACGAGCAGTACTTC.

V gene TRBV4-3 combines with J gene TRBJ2-3; D is perhaps TRBD1 (5 bases). Germline values: CDR1 LGHNA, CDR2 YSLEER. The ends were cut back, 0 bases at V and 3 bases at J, with 7 bases in the middle. The CDR3 sequence is 14 residues long. CDR3 bases: TGCGCCAGCAGCCAAGATCAGGGAACAGATACGCAGTATTTT. Protein product: CASSQDQGTDTQYF.

V is TRBV7-9 and J is TRBJ2-3; TRBD2 matches 9 bases. Per the germline V gene, CDR1 is SEHNR and CDR2 is FQNEAQ (reference sequence). With 1 base clipped from V and 4 bases from J, the junction kept 3 bases outside the gene matches. The CDR3 is made up of 15 amino acids. The CDR3 loop is CASSLGGGGADTQYF. As DNA, the CDR3 is TGTGCCAGCAGCTTAGGTGGCGGGGGGGCAGATACGCAGTATTTT.

The chain joins TRBV3-1 to TRBJ2-7, with unresolved D. This CDR3 has 14 amino acids. V was trimmed by 3 bases and J by 2 bases, leaving 11 bases between them. Germline CDR1 LGHDT, CDR2 YNNKEL (reference sequence). In DNA form, the CDR3 reads TGTGCCAGCAGCCAGGTCCTCGGAGCCTACGAGCAGTACTTC. This sequence encodes CASSQVLGAYEQYF.

This clonotype was observed a handful of times. The V gene is TRBV20-1, the J gene TRBJ1-1; D unresolved. The V end was cut by 2 bases, the J end by 1 base, with 11 bases between. Germline values: CDR1 DFQATT, CDR2 SNEGSKA (reference sequence). CDR3 length: 14 residues. The CDR3 nucleotides are TGCAGTGCTAGATCCGGGATTCAGAACACTGAAGCTTTCTTT. Its translation is CSARSGIQNTEAFF.

This clonotype has more than one count but fewer than ten. This chain uses TRBV27 with TRBJ2-7; D is unresolved. This CDR3 has 14 amino acids. The germline V gene has CDR1 MNHEY and CDR2 SMNVEV (reference sequence). V lost 0 bases and J lost 3, with 9 bases in between. The CDR3 sequence is CASSLSGRNYEQYF. CDR3 coding DNA: TGTGCCAGCAGTTTATCTGGACGAAACTACGAGCAGTACTTC.

The rearrangement uses TRBV9 and TRBJ2-1; 9 bases line up with TRBD1. Germline V gene data show CDR1 as SGDLS and CDR2 as YYNGEE. This CDR3 has 16 amino acids. V dropped 2 bases and J dropped 4; count of bases not matched to a gene: 7. In DNA form, the CDR3 reads TGTGCCAGCAGCGTTAAGAGGGACAGGGCGTACAATGAGCAGTTCTTC. Translating gives CASSVKRDRAYNEQFF.

The genes are TRBV6-5 and TRBJ2-7; 8 bases align to TRBD1. CDR3 length: 15 amino acids. Germline-derived CDR1 and CDR2 are MNHEY and SVGAGI. V gave up 2 bases and J gave up 7 bases; unmatched junction bases: 10. The CDR3 DNA reads as TGTGCCAGCAGTTACGGTCAGGGGGCGCGATGGGAGCAGTACTTC. This translates into CASSYGQGARWEQYF.

The chain employs TRBV10-3 and TRBJ2-7; D may be TRBD1 (5 bases). The CDR3 contains 15 residues. The germline V and J ends were trimmed by 0 bases and 2 bases, with 11 bases remaining between them. CDR1 and CDR2 from the germline V gene are ENHRY and SYGVKD. DNA of the CDR3: TGTGCCATCAGTGAGTCGTTTGGACACACCTACGAGCAGTACTTC. Its protein product is CAISESFGHTYEQYF.

V and J are TRBV4-2 and TRBJ2-7; a weak D match, TRBD1 (5 bases). Per the germline V gene, CDR1 is LGHNA and CDR2 is YNFKEQ. The CDR3 sequence is 16 residues long. V was trimmed by 0 bases and J by 2 bases, leaving 14 bases between them. The CDR3 loop reads CASSQEWPGQPYEQYF. The DNA of the CDR3 is TGTGCCAGCAGCCAAGAATGGCCCGGACAACCCTACGAGCAGTACTTC.

This clonotype was seen only a few times. The chain links TRBV3-1 to TRBJ2-1, with TRBD2 matching 11 bases. CDR3 length: 17 amino acids. In germline, CDR1 is LGHDT, CDR2 YNNKEL (reference sequence). Trimming cost V 5 bases and J 3 bases; bases outside gene matches: 9. CDR3 in DNA: TGTGCCAGCAGCTCCCCGGGACTAGCGGAAAACTACAATGAGCAGTTCTTC. This translates into CASSSPGLAENYNEQFF.

This clonotype was found a few times. The rearrangement uses TRBV4-1 and TRBJ2-5, with TRBD2 identical over 9 bases. The junction had 5 bases not matched to a gene; V was cut back by 1 base and J by 5 bases. In germline, CDR1 is MGHRA, CDR2 YSYEKL. This CDR3 has 15 amino acids. The CDR3 bases are TGCGCCAGCAGCCAAGTGGCGGGGGGGCTGGAGACCCAGTACTTC. Translating it yields CASSQVAGGLETQYF.

CDR3 in DNA: TGTGCCAGCAGGCGACTAGCGGGAGTTCAAGAGACCCAGTACTTC. This sequence encodes CASRRLAGVQETQYF. The rearrangement joins TRBV7-9 to TRBJ2-5; 12 bases match TRBD2. Per germline, CDR1 SEHNR and CDR2 FQNEAQ (reference sequence). The CDR3 runs to 15 residues. Trimming took 6 bases from V and 2 from J; bases not matched to a gene: 4.

The CDR3 region has the DNA TGTGCCAGCAGTTACTCGAGGGGTAGTGTGCAGTTCTTC. Translating gives CASSYSRGSVQFF. This chain uses TRBV6-2 or TRBV6-3 with TRBJ2-1; D may be TRBD1 or TRBD2 (5 bases each). Per the germline V gene, CDR1 is MNHEY and CDR2 is SVGEGT. CDR3 length: 13 amino acids. V was pared by 0 bases and J by 12 bases, with 12 bases between.

This clonotype has more than one count but fewer than ten. The genes are TRBV5-6 and TRBJ1-3; D gene ambiguous. The CDR3 sequence is 14 residues long. V gave up 0 bases and J gave up 7 bases, with 11 bases separating them. CDR1 is SGHDT, CDR2 YYEEEE, per germline. CDR3 residues: CASSLGAQRNTIYF. The CDR3 nucleotides are TGTGCCAGCAGCTTGGGGGCCCAGAGGAACACCATATATTTT.